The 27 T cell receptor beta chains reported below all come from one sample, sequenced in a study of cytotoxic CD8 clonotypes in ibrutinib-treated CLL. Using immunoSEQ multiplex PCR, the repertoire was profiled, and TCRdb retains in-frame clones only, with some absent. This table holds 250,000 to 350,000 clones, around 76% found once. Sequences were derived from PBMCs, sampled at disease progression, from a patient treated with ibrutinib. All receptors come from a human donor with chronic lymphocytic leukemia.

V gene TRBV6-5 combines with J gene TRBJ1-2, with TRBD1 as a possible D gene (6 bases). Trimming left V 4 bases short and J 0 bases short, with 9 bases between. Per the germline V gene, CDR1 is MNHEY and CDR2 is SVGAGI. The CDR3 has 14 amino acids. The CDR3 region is CASSSDRANYGYTF. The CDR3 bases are TGTGCCAGCAGTTCGGACAGAGCTAACTATGGCTACACCTTC.

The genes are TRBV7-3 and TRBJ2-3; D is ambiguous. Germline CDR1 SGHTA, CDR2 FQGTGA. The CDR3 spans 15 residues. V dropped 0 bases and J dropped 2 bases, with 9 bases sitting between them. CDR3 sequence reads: CASSLTSVLTDTQYF. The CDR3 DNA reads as TGTGCCAGCAGCTTAACTTCGGTTCTCACAGATACGCAGTATTTT.

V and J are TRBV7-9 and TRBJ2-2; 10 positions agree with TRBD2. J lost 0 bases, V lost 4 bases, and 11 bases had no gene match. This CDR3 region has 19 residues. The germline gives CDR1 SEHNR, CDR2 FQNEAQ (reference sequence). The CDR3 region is CASSSWQLSGRTNTGELFF. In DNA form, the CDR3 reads TGTGCCAGCAGCTCCTGGCAACTTAGCGGGAGGACGAACACCGGGGAGCTGTTTTTT.

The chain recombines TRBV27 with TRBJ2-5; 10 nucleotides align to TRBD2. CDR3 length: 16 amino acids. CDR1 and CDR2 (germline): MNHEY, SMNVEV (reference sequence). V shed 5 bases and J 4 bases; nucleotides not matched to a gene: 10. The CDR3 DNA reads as TGTGCCAGCAGTCCGAGCGGGAGGGCCAGCATAGAGACCCAGTACTTC. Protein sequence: CASSPSGRASIETQYF.

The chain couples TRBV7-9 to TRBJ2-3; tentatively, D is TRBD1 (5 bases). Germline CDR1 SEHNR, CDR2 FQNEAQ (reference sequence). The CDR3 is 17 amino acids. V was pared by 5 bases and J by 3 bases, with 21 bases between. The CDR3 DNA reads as TGTGCCAGCAGCCCACCTAGAACAGGACCTCTGACAGATACGCAGTATTTT. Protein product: CASSPPRTGPLTDTQYF.

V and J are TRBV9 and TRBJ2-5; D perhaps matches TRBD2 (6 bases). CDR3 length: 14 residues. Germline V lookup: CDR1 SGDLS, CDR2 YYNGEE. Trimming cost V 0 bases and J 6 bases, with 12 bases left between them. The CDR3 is CASSVVAGSQTQYF. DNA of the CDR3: TGTGCCAGCAGCGTAGTTGCGGGGAGTCAGACCCAGTACTTC. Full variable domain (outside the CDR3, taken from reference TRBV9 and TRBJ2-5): DSGVTQTPKHLITATGQRVTLRCSPRSGDLSVYWYQQSLDQGLQFLIQYYNGEERAKGNILERFSAQQFPDLHSELNLSSLELGDSALYFCASSVVAGSQTQYFGPGTRLLVL.

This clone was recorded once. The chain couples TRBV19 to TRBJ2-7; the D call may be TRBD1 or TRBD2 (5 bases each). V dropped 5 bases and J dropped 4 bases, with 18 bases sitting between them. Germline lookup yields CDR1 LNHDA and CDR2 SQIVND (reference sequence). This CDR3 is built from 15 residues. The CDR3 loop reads CASSVPGTKRYEQYF. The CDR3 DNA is TGTGCCAGTAGTGTACCCGGGACCAAGCGGTACGAGCAGTACTTC.

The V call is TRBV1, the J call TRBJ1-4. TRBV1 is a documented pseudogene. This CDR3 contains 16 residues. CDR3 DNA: TGCACCAGCAGCCAAGAAGTGGAGGGGACTAATGAAAAACTGTTTTTT. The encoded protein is CTSSQEVEGTNEKLFF.

The CDR3 DNA reads TGTGCCAGCAGCGCCGATGACAGGCGGGGGGCCCAGTACTTC. It encodes CASSADDRRGAQYF. The chain links TRBV11-3 to TRBJ2-5; 8 bases map to TRBD2. Germline V gene data show CDR1 as SGHNT and CDR2 as YENEEA. Losses at the gene ends were 5 bases for V and 9 bases for J; bases not matched to a gene: 11. The CDR3 loop spans 14 amino acids. Full variable domain (outside the CDR3, taken from reference TRBV11-3 and TRBJ2-5): EAGVVQSPRYKIIEKKQPVAFWCNPISGHNTLYWYLQNLGQGPELLIRYENEEAVDDSQLPKDRFSAERLKGVDSTLKIQPAELGDSAVYLCASSADDRRGAQYFGPGTRLLVL.

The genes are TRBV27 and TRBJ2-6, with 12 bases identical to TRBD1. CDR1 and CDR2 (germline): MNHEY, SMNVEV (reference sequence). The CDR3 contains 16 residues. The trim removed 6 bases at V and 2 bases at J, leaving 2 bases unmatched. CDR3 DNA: TGTGCCAGCAGGGGGACAGGGGGCGCTGGGGCCAACGTCCTGACTTTC. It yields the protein CASRGTGGAGANVLTF.

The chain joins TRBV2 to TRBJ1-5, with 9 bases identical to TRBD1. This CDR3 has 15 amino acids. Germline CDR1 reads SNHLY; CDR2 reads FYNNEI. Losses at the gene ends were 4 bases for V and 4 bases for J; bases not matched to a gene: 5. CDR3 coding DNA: TGTGCCAGCAGTGTTCAGGACAGGGGTAATCAGCCCCAGCATTTT. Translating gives CASSVQDRGNQPQHF.

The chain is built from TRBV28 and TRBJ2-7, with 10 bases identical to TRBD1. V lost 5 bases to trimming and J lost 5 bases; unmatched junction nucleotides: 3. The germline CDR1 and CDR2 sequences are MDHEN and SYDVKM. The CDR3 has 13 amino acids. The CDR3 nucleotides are TGTGCCAGCAGTCTCGACAGGGGGCACGAGCAGTACTTC. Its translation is CASSLDRGHEQYF.

The DNA of the CDR3 is TGTGCCAGCAGATCGCAGGACAGGGTCAATCAGCCCCAGCATTTT. Translation gives CASRSQDRVNQPQHF. This chain joins TRBV27 and TRBJ1-5; 8 bases are a match to TRBD1. This CDR3 spans 15 amino acids. With 6 bases clipped from V and 3 bases from J, the junction kept 7 bases outside the gene matches. Germline V gene lookup returns CDR1 MNHEY and CDR2 SMNVEV (reference sequence).

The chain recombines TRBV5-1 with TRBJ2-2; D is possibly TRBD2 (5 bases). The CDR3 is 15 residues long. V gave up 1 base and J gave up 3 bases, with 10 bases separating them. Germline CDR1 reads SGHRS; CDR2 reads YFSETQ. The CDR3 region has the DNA TGCGCCAGCAGCTTGTGGACTCCGGACACCGGGGAGCTGTTTTTT. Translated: CASSLWTPDTGELFF. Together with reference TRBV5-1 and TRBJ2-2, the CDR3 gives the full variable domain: KAGVTQTPRYLIKTRGQQVTLSCSPISGHRSVSWYQQTPGQGLQFLFEYFSETQRNKGNFPGRFSGRQFSNSRSEMNVSTLELGDSALYLCASSLWTPDTGELFFGEGSRLTVL.

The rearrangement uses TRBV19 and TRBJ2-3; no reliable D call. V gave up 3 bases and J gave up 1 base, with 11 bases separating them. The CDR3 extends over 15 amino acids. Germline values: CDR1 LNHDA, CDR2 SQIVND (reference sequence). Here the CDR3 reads CASSIIAAGTDTQYF. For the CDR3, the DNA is TGTGCCAGTAGTATTATCGCGGCGGGCACAGATACGCAGTATTTT.

The CDR3 is CASSDFYGYTF. The CDR3 bases are TGTGCCAGCAGCGATTTCTATGGCTACACCTTC. The chain links TRBV9 to TRBJ1-2, with D unresolved. CDR3 length equals 11 residues. Per the germline V gene, CDR1 is SGDLS and CDR2 is YYNGEE. Trimming cost V 3 bases and J 4 bases, with 4 bases left between them.

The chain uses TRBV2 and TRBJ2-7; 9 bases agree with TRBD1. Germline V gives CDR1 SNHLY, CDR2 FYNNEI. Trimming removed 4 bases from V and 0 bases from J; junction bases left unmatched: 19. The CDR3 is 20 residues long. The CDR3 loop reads CASSALVPKTGTGLSYEQYF. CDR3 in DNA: TGTGCCAGCAGTGCCCTAGTCCCCAAGACCGGGACAGGGCTCTCCTACGAGCAGTACTTC.

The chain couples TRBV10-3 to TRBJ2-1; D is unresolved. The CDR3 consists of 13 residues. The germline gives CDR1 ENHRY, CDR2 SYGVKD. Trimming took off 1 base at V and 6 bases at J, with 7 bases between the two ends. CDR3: CAISEYNRNEQFF. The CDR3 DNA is TGTGCCATCAGTGAGTACAACCGCAATGAGCAGTTCTTC.

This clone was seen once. DNA of the CDR3: TGCGCCAGCTGTAACAGGGGTTATGGCACAGATACGCAGTATTTT. This codes for CASCNRGYGTDTQYF. The genes are TRBV5-1 and TRBJ2-3; 7 positions match TRBD1. Trimming removed 7 bases from V and 1 base from J; junction bases left unmatched: 9. The CDR3 length is 15 residues. The V gene's germline CDR1 is SGHRS and CDR2 YFSETQ.

The DNA of the CDR3 is TGTGCCAGCAGTGAAGTGGGGCAAGAGACCCAGTACTTC. Its translation is CASSEVGQETQYF. This rearrangement joins TRBV6-1 to TRBJ2-5; unclear D gene. This CDR3 contains 13 residues. Per the germline V gene, CDR1 is MNHNS and CDR2 is SASEGT. Trimming left V 1 base short and J 2 bases short, with 5 bases between.

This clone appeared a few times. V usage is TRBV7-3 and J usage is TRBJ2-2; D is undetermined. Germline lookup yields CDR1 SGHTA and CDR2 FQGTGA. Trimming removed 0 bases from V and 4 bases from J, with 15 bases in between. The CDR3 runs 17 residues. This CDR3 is CASSLTSAYQGTGELFF. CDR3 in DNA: TGTGCCAGCAGCTTAACGTCCGCGTACCAAGGCACCGGGGAGCTGTTTTTT.

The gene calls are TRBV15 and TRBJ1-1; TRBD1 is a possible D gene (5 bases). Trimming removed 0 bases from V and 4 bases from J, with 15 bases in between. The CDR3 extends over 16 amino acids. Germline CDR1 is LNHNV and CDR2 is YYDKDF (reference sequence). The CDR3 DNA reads TGTGCCACCAGCAGAGATTCCGGGGCGCGGGGCACTGAAGCTTTCTTT. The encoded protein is CATSRDSGARGTEAFF.

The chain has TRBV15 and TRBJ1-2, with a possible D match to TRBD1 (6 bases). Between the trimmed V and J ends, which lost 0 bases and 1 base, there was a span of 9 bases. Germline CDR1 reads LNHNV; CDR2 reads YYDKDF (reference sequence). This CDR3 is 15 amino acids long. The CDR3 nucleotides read TGTGCCACCAGCAGAGATCGACAGGTTAACTATGGCTACACCTTC. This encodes CATSRDRQVNYGYTF. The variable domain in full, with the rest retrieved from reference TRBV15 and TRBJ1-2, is DAMVIQNPRYQVTQFGKPVTLSCSQTLNHNVMYWYQQKSSQAPKLLFHYYDKDFNNEADTPDNFQSRRPNTSFCFLDIRSPGLGDTAMYLCATSRDRQVNYGYTFGSGTRLTVV.

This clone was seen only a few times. The CDR3 sequence: CASSSSPYSNQPQHF. DNA of the CDR3: TGTGCCAGCAGTTCAAGCCCCTATAGCAATCAGCCCCAGCATTTT. V and J are TRBV28 and TRBJ1-5; D uncertain. CDR1 is MDHEN, CDR2 SYDVKM, per germline. There are 15 residues in the CDR3. V was trimmed by 4 bases and J by 0 bases, leaving 10 bases between them.

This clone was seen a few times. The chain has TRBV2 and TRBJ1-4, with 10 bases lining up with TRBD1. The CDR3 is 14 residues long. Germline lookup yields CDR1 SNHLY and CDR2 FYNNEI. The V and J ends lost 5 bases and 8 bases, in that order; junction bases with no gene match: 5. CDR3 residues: CASSSRTGGEKLFF. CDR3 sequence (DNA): TGTGCCAGCAGTTCCAGGACAGGGGGAGAAAAACTGTTTTTT.

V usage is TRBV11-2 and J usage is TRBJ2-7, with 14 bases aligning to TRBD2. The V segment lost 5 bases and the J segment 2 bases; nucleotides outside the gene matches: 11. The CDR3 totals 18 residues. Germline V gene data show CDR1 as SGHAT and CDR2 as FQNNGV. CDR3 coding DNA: TGTGCCAGCAGCCGAGAACCGGGACTAGCGGGGGTGGCCTACGAGCAGTACTTC. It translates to CASSREPGLAGVAYEQYF.

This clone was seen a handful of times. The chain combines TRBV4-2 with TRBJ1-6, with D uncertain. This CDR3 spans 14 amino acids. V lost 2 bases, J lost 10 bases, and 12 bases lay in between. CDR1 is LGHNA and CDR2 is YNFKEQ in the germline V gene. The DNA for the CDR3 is TGTGCCAGCAGCCAATTCCCGGATCCCTCACCCCTCCACTTT. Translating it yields CASSQFPDPSPLHF.